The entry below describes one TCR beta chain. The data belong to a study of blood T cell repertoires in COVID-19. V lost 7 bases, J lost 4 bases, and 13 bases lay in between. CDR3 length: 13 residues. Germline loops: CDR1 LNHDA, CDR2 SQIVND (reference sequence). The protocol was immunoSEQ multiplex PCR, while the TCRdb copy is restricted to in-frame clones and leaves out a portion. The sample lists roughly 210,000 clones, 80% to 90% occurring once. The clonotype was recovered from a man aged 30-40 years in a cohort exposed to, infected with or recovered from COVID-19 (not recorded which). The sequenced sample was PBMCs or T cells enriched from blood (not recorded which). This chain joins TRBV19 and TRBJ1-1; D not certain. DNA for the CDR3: TGTGCCAGTAAAGCGGGGAGGATCACTGAAGCTTTCTTT. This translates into CASKAGRITEAFF.